This T cell receptor beta chain emerged from a study of CD8 T cells in Susac syndrome. Whole-study context: Patients with Susac syndrome were therapy-naive, taking corticosteroids, with some also receiving intravenous immunoglobulin, or taking intravenous immunoglobulin alone at the time their blood was drawn.

Reverse transcription of roughly 0.5 to 1 ug RNA was carried out with random hexamers. The authors amplified TCR beta CDR3 across 54 Vbeta and 13 Jbeta using immunoSEQ multiplex PCR. One entry per CDR3 protein results from TCRdb running MiXCR on the immunoSEQ multiplex PCR reads. The table records approximately 74,000 distinct CDR3 sequences, about 94% of them present only once. The ends lost 5 bases at V and 4 bases at J; junction bases unmatched: 7. Germline V lookup: CDR1 MGHRA, CDR2 YSYEKL. CDR3 length equals 15 residues. About this clonotype itself: The target antigen is unknown.

Points from the study as a whole: Peak Susac CD8+ clonal expansion occurred in TEMRA cells and active patients.

The source material was CD8+ T cells from PBMCs. The clonotype was recovered from a human donor with Susac syndrome. The chain combines TRBV4-1 with TRBJ2-3; TRBD1 matches 9 bases. CDR3 DNA sequence: TGCGCCAGCAGCGACCGGGACAGGGTGGCAGATACGCAGTATTTT. As protein: CASSDRDRVADTQYF.